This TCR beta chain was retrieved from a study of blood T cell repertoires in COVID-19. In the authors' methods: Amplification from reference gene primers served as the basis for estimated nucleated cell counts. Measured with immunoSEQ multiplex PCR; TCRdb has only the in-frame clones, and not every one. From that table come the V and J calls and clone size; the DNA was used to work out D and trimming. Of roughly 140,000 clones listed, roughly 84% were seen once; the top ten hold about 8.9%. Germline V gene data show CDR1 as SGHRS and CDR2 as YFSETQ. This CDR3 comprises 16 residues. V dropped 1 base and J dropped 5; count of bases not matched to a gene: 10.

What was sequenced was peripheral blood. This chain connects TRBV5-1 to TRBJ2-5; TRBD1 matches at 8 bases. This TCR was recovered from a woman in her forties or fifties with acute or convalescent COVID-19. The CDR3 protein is CASSLSPAGGGETQYF. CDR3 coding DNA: TGCGCCAGCAGCTTGTCACCAGCAGGGGGCGGGGAGACCCAGTACTTC.